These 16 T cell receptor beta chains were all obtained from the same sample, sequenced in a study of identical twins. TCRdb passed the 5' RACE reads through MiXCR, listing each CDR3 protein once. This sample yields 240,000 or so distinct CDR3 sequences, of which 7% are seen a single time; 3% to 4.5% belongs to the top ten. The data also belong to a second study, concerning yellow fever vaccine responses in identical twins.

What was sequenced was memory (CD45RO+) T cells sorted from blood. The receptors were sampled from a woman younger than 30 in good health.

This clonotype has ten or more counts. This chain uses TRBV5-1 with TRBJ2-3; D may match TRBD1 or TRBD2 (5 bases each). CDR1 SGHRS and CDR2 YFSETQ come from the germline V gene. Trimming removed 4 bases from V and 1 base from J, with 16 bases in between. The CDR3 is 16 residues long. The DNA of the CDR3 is TGCGCCAGCAGCCTGGCCGTTGGGACCCGCACAGATACGCAGTATTTT. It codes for CASSLAVGTRTDTQYF.

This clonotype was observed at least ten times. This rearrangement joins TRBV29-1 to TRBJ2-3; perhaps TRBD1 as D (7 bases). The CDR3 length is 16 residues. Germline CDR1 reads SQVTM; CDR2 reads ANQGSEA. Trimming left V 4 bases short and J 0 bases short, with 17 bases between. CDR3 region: CSVGPGGTVSTDTQYF. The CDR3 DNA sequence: TGCAGCGTTGGCCCAGGAGGGACAGTTAGCACAGATACGCAGTATTTT.

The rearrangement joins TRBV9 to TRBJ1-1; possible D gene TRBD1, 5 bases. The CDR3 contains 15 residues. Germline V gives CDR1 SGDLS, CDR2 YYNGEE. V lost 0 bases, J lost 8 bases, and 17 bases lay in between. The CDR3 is CASSVDARAGLEAFF. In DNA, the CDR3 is TGTGCCAGCAGCGTAGACGCCAGGGCTGGGTTGGAAGCTTTCTTT.

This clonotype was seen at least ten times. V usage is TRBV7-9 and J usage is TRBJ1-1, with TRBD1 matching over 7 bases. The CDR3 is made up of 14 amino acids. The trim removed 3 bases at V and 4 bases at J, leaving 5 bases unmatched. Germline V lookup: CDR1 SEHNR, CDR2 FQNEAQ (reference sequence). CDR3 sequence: CASSLTGLSTEAFF. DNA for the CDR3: TGTGCCAGCAGCTTGACAGGGCTGAGCACTGAAGCTTTCTTT.

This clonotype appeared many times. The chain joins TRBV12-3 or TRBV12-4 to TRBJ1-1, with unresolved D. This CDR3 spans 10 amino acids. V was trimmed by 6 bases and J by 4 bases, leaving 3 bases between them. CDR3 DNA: TGTGCCAGCAGAGCCACTGAAGCTTTCTTT. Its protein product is CASRATEAFF.

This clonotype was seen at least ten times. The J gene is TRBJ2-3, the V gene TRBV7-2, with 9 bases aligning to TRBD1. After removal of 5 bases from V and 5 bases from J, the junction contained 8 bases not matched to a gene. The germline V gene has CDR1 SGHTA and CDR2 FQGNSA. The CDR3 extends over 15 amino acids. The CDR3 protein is CASSQQGAGRDTQYF. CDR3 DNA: TGTGCCAGCAGCCAACAGGGGGCCGGTAGAGATACGCAGTATTTT.

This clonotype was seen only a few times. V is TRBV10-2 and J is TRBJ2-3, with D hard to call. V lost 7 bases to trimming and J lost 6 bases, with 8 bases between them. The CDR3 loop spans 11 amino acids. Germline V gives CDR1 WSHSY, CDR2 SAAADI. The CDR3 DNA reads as TGCGCCAGCATCAGGCACGATACGCAGTATTTT. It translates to CASIRHDTQYF.

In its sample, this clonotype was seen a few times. The CDR3 sequence is CASRLTGVEAFF. Here the CDR3 DNA reads TGTGCCAGCAGACTCACAGGAGTAGAAGCTTTCTTT. The chain uses TRBV28 and TRBJ1-1, with a tentative D call TRBD1 (5 bases). Germline V gene sequence: CDR1 MDHEN, CDR2 SYDVKM. The ends were cut back, 6 bases at V and 8 bases at J, with 13 bases in the middle. This CDR3 has 12 amino acids.

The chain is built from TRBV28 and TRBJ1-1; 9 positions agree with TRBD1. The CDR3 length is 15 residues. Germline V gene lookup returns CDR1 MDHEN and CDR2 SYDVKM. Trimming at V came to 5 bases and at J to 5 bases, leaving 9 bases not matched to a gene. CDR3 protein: CASSPAGQGTTEAFF. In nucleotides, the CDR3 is TGTGCCAGCAGTCCAGCGGGACAGGGTACAACTGAAGCTTTCTTT.

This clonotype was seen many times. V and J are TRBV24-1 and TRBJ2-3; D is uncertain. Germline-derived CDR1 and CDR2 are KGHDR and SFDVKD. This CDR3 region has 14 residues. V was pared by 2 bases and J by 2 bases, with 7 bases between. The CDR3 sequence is CATSDWQVTDTQYF. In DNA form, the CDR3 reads TGTGCCACCAGTGATTGGCAGGTCACAGATACGCAGTATTTT.

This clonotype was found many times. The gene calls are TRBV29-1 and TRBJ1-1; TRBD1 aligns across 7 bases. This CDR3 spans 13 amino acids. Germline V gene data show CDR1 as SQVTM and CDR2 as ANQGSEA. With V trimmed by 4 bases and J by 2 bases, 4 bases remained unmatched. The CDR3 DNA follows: TGCAGCGTTGCTAGACAGGGTAACACTGAAGCTTTCTTT. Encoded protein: CSVARQGNTEAFF.

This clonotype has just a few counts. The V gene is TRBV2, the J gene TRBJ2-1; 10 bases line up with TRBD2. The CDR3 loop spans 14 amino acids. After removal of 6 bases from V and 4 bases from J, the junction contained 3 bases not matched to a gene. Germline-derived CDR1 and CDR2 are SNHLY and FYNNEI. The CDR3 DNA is TGTGCCAGCAGGGGACTAGCGAGTTACAATGAGCAGTTCTTC. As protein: CASRGLASYNEQFF.

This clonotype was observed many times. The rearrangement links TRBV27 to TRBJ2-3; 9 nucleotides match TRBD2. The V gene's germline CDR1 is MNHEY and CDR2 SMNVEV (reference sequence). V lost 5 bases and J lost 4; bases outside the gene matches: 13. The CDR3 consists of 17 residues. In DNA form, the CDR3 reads TGTGCCAGCAGTCTCCTTCGGCTAGCGGGGCTCTCAGATACGCAGTATTTT. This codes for CASSLLRLAGLSDTQYF.

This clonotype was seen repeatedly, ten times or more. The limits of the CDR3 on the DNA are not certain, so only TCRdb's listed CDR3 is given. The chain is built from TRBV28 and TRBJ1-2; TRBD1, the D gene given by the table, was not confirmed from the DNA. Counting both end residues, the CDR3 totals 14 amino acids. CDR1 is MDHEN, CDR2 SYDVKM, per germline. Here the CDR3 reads CASSSSDRVYGYTF.

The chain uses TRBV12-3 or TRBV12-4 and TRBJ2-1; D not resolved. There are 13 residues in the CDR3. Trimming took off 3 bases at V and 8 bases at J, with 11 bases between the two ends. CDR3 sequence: CASSFNSGYEQFF. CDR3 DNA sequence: TGTGCCAGCAGTTTTAATTCGGGTTATGAGCAGTTCTTC.

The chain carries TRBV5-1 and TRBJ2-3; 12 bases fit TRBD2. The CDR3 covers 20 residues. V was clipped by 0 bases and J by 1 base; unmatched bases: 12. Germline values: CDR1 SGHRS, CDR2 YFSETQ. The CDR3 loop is CASSLVSTTSGSTGTDTQYF. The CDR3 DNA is TGCGCCAGCAGCTTGGTTTCTACGACTAGCGGGAGCACCGGCACAGATACGCAGTATTTT.